This T cell receptor beta chain was profiled in a study of shared clonotypes between healthy human individuals. Study-wide points: Around 5% of naive CD4 clonotypes were common to a handful of donors.

Assay execution proceeded at the deep level. The protocol was immunoSEQ multiplex PCR, while the TCRdb copy is restricted to in-frame clones and leaves out a portion. The sample contains roughly 400,000 clones, 96% of which appear only once. In this sample, this clone turned up a few times. The antigen remains undetermined. With 2 bases removed from V and 11 bases from J, the gap between germline ends came to 15 bases. This CDR3 has 13 residues. CDR1 is SGHTA and CDR2 is FQGNSA in the germline V gene. The TCR comes from a man in his thirties or forties in good health. What was sequenced was memory CD8+ T cells sorted from blood. Subset in this sample: CD45RO+ cells pooled with CCR7-negative TemRA cells. The V call is TRBV7-2, the J call TRBJ1-1, with D possibly matching TRBD1 (5 bases). In DNA form, the CDR3 reads TGTGCCAGCAGCTTACTGGACCCCCGGGGGGCTTTCTTT. Protein: CASSLLDPRGAFF.